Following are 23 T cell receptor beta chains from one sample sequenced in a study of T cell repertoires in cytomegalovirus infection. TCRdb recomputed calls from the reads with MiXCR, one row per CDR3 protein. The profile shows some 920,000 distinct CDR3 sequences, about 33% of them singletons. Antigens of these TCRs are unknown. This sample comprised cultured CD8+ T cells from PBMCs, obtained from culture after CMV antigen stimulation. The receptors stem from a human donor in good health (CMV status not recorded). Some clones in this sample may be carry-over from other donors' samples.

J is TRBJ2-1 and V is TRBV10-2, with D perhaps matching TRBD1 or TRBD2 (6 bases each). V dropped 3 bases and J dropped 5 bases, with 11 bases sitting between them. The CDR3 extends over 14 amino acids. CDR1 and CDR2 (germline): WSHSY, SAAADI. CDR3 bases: TGCGCCAGCAGTGACGTTGGGGGGCACAATGAGCAGTTCTTC. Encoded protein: CASSDVGGHNEQFF.

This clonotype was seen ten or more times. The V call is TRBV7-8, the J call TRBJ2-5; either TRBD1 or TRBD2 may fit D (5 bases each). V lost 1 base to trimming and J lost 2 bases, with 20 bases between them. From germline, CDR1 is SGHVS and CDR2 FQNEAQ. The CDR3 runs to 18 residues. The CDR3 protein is CASSLDHIAGTPQETQYF. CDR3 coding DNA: TGTGCCAGCAGCTTAGACCACATAGCCGGGACCCCACAAGAGACCCAGTACTTC.

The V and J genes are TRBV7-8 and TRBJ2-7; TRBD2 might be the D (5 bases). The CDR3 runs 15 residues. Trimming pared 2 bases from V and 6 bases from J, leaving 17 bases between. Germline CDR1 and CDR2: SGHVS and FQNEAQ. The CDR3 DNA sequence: TGTGCCAGCAGCTTATCGGGATCGCCTATTGTCGAGCAGTACTTC. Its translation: CASSLSGSPIVEQYF.

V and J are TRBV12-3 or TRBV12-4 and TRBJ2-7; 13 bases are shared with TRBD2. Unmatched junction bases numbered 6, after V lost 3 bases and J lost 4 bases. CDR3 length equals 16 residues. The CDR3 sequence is CASSFGRLAGGYEQYF. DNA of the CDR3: TGTGCCAGCAGTTTCGGAAGACTAGCGGGGGGTTACGAGCAGTACTTC.

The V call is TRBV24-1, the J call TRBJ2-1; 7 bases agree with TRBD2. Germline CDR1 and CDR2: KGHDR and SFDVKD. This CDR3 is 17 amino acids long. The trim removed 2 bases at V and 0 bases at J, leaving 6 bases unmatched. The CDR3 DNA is TGTGCCACCAGTGATTCCGTGATAGCGGGCTCCTACAATGAGCAGTTCTTC. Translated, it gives CATSDSVIAGSYNEQFF.

The CDR3 loop reads CANENSEKLFF. The CDR3 nucleotides are TGTGCCAACGAAAACTCGGAAAAACTGTTTTTT. The rearrangement links TRBV2 to TRBJ1-4; D uncertain. The CDR3 totals 11 residues. With 10 bases removed from V and 8 bases from J, the gap between germline ends came to 11 bases. CDR1 and CDR2 from the germline V gene are SNHLY and FYNNEI.

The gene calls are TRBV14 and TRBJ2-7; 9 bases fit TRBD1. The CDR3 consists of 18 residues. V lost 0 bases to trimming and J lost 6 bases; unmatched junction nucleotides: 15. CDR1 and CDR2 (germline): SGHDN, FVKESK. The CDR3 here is CASSQDHGRDRVLGEQYV. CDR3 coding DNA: TGTGCCAGCAGCCAAGACCACGGCCGGGACAGGGTCTTGGGCGAGCAGTACGTC.

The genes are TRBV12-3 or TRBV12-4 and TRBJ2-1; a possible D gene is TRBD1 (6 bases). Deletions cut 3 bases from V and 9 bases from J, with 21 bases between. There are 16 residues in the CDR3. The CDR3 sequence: CASSFSPGDVGAEQFF. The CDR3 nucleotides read TGTGCCAGCAGTTTTTCTCCAGGGGATGTAGGCGCTGAGCAGTTCTTC.

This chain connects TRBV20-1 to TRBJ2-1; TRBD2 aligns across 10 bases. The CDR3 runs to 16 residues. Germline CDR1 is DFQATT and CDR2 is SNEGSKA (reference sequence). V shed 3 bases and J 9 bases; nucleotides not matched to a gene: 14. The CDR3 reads CSASPVAGGPWVEQFF. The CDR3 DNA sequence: TGCAGTGCTAGTCCGGTAGCGGGGGGCCCCTGGGTTGAGCAGTTCTTC.

The CDR3 loop reads CASSQEGWAADTQYF. The CDR3 DNA reads TGCGCCAGCAGCCAAGAGGGCTGGGCTGCAGATACGCAGTATTTT. The chain employs TRBV4-3 and TRBJ2-3; D not resolved. The CDR3 runs 15 residues. Germline V lookup: CDR1 LGHNA, CDR2 YSLEER. Trimming left V 0 bases short and J 4 bases short, with 11 bases between.

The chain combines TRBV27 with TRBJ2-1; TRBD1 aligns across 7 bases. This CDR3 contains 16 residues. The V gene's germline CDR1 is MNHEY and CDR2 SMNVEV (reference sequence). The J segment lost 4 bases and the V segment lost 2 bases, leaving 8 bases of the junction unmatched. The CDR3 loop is CASSLTYRGQYNEQFF. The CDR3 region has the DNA TGTGCCAGCAGTTTAACCTACAGGGGACAGTACAATGAGCAGTTCTTC.

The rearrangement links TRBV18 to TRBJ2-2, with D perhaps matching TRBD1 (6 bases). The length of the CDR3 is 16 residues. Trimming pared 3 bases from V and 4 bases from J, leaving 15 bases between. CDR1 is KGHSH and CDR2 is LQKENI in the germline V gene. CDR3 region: CASSPPKQGFTGELFF. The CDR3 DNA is TGTGCCAGCTCACCCCCCAAACAGGGTTTCACCGGGGAGCTGTTTTTT.

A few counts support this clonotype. Here the CDR3 DNA reads TGTGCCAGCAAGACGGGACAGGGGTCCCCCTACGAGCAGTACGTC. Translating it yields CASKTGQGSPYEQYV. V gene TRBV6-1 combines with J gene TRBJ2-7, with 10 bases fitting TRBD1. V lost 7 bases and J lost 2; bases outside the gene matches: 8. The CDR3 runs to 15 residues. CDR1 and CDR2 (germline): MNHNS, SASEGT.

The CDR3 protein is CASSLEVGVGTQYF. The CDR3 DNA is TGTGCCAGCAGCTTAGAGGTGGGAGTGGGGACCCAGTACTTC. The chain employs TRBV7-6 and TRBJ2-5; TRBD2 might be the D (5 bases). V shed 1 base and J shed 7 bases, with 13 bases lying between them. CDR1 and CDR2 (germline): SGHVS, FNYEAQ. The CDR3 is 14 amino acids.

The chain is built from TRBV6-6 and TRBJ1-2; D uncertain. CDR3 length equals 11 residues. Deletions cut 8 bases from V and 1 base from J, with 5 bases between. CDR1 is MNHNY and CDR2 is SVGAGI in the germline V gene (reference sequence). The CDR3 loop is CASYSNYGYTF. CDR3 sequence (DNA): TGTGCCAGCTACAGTAACTATGGCTACACCTTC.

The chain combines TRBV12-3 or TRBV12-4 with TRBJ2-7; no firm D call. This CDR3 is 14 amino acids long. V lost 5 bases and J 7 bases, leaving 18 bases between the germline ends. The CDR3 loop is CASSLVSSIKEQYV. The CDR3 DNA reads TGTGCCAGCAGTCTTGTCTCTTCGATCAAGGAGCAGTACGTC.

The CDR3 region is CASTPYGDSYNEQFF. In nucleotides, the CDR3 is TGTGCCAGCACCCCTTACGGGGACTCCTACAATGAGCAGTTCTTC. The chain links TRBV7-6 to TRBJ2-1; tentative D call: TRBD2 (5 bases). The V end was cut by 7 bases, the J end by 0 bases, with 13 bases between. CDR3 length: 15 amino acids. The V gene's germline CDR1 is SGHVS and CDR2 FNYEAQ.

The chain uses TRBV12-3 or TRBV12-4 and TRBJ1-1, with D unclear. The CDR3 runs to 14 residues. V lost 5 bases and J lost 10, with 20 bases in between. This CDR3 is CASSAGNLRLGAFF. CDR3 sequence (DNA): TGTGCCAGCAGTGCGGGGAATCTGAGGCTGGGAGCTTTCTTT.

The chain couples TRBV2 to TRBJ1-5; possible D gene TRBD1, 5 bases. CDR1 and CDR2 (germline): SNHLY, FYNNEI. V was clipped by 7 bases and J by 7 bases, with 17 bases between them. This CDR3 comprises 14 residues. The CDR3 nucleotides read TGTGCCAGCAAGTCGCTCCCCGGGGGGCAGCCCCAGCATTTT. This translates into CASKSLPGGQPQHF.

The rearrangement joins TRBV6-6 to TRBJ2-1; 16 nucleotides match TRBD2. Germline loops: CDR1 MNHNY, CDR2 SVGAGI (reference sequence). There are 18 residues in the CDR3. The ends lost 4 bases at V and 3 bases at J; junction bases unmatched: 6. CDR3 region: CASSSPGLAGGGYNEQFF. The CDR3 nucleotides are TGTGCCAGCAGTTCCCCGGGACTAGCGGGGGGGGGCTACAATGAGCAGTTCTTC.

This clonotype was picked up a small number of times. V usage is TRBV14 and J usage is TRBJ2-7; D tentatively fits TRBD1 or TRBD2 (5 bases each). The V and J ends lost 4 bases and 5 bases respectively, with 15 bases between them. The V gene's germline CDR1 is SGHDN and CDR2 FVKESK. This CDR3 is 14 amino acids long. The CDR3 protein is CASSPLIGDDEQYF. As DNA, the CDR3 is TGTGCCAGCAGCCCCCTTATTGGGGACGACGAGCAGTACTTC.

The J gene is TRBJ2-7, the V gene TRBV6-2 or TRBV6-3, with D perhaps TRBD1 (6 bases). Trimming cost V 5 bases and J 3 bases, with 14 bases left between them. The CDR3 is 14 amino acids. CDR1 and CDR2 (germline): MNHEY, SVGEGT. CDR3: CASSVRQVLYEQYF. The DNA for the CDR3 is TGTGCCAGCAGTGTCAGACAGGTCCTCTACGAGCAGTACTTC.

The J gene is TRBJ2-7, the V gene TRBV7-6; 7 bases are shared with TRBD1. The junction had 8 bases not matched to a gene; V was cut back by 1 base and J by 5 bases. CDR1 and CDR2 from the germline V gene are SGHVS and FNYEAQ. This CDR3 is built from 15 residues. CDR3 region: CASSLGGDRVDEQYV. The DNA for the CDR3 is TGTGCCAGCAGCTTAGGAGGAGACAGGGTGGACGAGCAGTACGTC.